The T cell receptor (beta chain) described here comes from a study of cytomegalovirus exposure and HLA in healthy donors. General study results and limits: In vitro assays verified that a few CMV-associated chains recognized CMV antigens specifically. TCR beta chains numbering more than 150 were designated cytomegalovirus-associated.

The CDR3 totals 14 residues. V was trimmed by 6 bases and J by 0 bases, leaving 11 bases between them. Germline CDR1 reads LNHDA; CDR2 reads SQIVND (reference sequence). Primers for the PCR totalled 60 Vbeta and 13 Jbeta. TCRdb's table, derived via immunoSEQ multiplex PCR, lists solely in-frame clones and lacks some. The sample contains 110,000 or so clones, around 77% of which appear only once. On this clone: As yet, its antigen is unknown.

The source is a woman aged 40 to 50 in good health and CMV-seropositive. This rearrangement joins TRBV19 to TRBJ1-2; D unclear. The sample comprised PBMCs. The CDR3, as DNA: TGTGCCAGTAGAAATCTAGCAGCTAACTATGGCTACACCTTC. Translated: CASRNLAANYGYTF.